These 30 T cell receptor beta chains originate from one sample sequenced in a study of early T cells in non-severe SARS-CoV-2 infection. TCRdb redid the calling of the 5' RACE reads with MiXCR, one entry per CDR3 protein. The sample carries over 85,000 distinct CDR3 sequences, over 9.5% recorded once. The sample was whole blood, taken at baseline. The receptors stem from an adult who was a healthcare worker with PCR-confirmed SARS-CoV-2 infection or an uninfected control (not recorded which).

This rearrangement joins TRBV5-5 to TRBJ2-7; the match to TRBD2 covers 9 bases. V dropped 4 bases and J dropped 2; count of bases not matched to a gene: 7. Germline CDR1 reads SGHKS; CDR2 reads YYEKEE (reference sequence). CDR3 length equals 15 residues. For the CDR3, the DNA is TGTGCCAGCAGCGTAGGGACTAGCCCCACCTACGAGCAGTACTTC. This translates into CASSVGTSPTYEQYF. Full variable domain (rest looked up from reference TRBV5-5 and TRBJ2-7): DAGVTQSPTHLIKTRGQQVTLRCSPISGHKSVSWYQQVLGQGPQFIFQYYEKEERGRGNFPDRFSARQFPNYSSELNVNALLLGDSALYLCASSVGTSPTYEQYFGPGTRLTVT.

V usage is TRBV7-2 and J usage is TRBJ1-2, with D possibly matching TRBD1 (5 bases). CDR1 SGHTA and CDR2 FQGNSA come from the germline V gene. The CDR3 is made up of 16 amino acids. V shed 0 bases and J shed 0 bases, with 11 bases lying between them. The DNA for the CDR3 is TGTGCCAGCAGCTTAGCCCTGGGGCCGGCTAACTATGGCTACACCTTC. Protein product: CASSLALGPANYGYTF.

V gene TRBV15 combines with J gene TRBJ1-1; TRBD1 agrees at 7 bases. J gave up 1 base and V 11 bases, and 10 bases lay outside the gene matches. The CDR3 covers 14 residues. Germline CDR1 and CDR2: LNHNV and YYDKDF (reference sequence). The CDR3 here is CAATPGQPNTEAFF. The CDR3, as DNA: TGTGCCGCTACTCCGGGACAGCCGAACACTGAAGCTTTCTTT.

This clonotype showed up just a few times. The chain links TRBV20-1 to TRBJ1-4; maybe TRBD1 (5 bases). From germline, CDR1 is DFQATT and CDR2 SNEGSKA (reference sequence). The CDR3 is 14 residues long. V dropped 4 bases and J dropped 6 bases, with 15 bases sitting between them. CDR3 amino acids: CSANDWKGDEKLFF. DNA for the CDR3: TGCAGTGCTAATGACTGGAAAGGGGATGAAAAACTGTTTTTT.

The chain employs TRBV6-1 and TRBJ1-1; no definite D call. V lost 7 bases to trimming and J lost 4 bases, with 16 bases between them. This CDR3 spans 14 amino acids. Germline lookup yields CDR1 MNHNS and CDR2 SASEGT. CDR3 DNA: TGTGCCAGCAACCCAAGCCCCGTGGGCACTGAAGCTTTCTTT. This gives the protein CASNPSPVGTEAFF.

J is TRBJ2-5 and V is TRBV4-1, with D uncertain. CDR3 length equals 13 residues. Trimming took off 2 bases at V and 1 base at J, with 5 bases between the two ends. CDR1 MGHRA and CDR2 YSYEKL come from the germline V gene. The CDR3 nucleotides are TGCGCCAGCAGCCAAAGCGTCCAAGAGACCCAGTACTTC. Protein sequence: CASSQSVQETQYF.

This sequence joins TRBV5-1 and TRBJ1-2, with D tentatively TRBD1 (6 bases). CDR1 is SGHRS, CDR2 YFSETQ, per germline. The CDR3 runs 18 residues. Trimming took off 2 bases at V and 4 bases at J, with 24 bases between the two ends. The CDR3 DNA sequence: TGCGCCAGCAGCTTAGCTCCGACAGGCTTCGGAGGGGCCTATGGCTACACCTTC. It is translated as CASSLAPTGFGGAYGYTF.

This clonotype appeared a few times. The genes are TRBV5-1 and TRBJ2-2; 9 bases are a match to TRBD2. This CDR3 spans 15 amino acids. Germline values: CDR1 SGHRS, CDR2 YFSETQ. V gave up 4 bases and J gave up 4 bases; unmatched junction bases: 5. The DNA of the CDR3 is TGCGCCAGCAGCGATAGCGGGAGCATCACCGGGGAGCTGTTTTTT. Amino acid sequence: CASSDSGSITGELFF.

This chain joins TRBV24-1 and TRBJ1-5, with D possibly matching TRBD1 (6 bases). Germline lookup yields CDR1 KGHDR and CDR2 SFDVKD. This CDR3 has 12 residues. Trimming removed 9 bases from V and 6 bases from J, with 11 bases in between. For the CDR3, the DNA is TGTGCCACCGGAGGGGGAGGTCAGCCCCAGCATTTT. As protein: CATGGGGQPQHF.

The genes are TRBV12-5 and TRBJ2-2, with TRBD1 as a possible D gene (6 bases). Trimming removed 7 bases from V and 2 bases from J, with 11 bases in between. The CDR3 runs to 14 residues. Germline CDR1 is LGHNT and CDR2 is FRNRAP. The CDR3 sequence is CASEQGINTGELFF. The CDR3, as DNA: TGTGCTAGTGAGCAGGGGATTAACACCGGGGAGCTGTTTTTT.

The genes are TRBV21-1 and TRBJ1-1. TRBV21-1 is listed as a pseudogene. This CDR3 contains 15 residues. CDR3: CASSKGSLENTEAFF. DNA for the CDR3: TGTGCCAGCAGCAAAGGAAGTTTGGAGAACACTGAAGCTTTCTTT.

J is TRBJ1-6 and V is TRBV27; D is ambiguous. Trimming removed 4 bases at V and 7 bases at J, with 11 bases between. The CDR3 is made up of 14 amino acids. CDR1 and CDR2 from the germline V gene are MNHEY and SMNVEV (reference sequence). CDR3 protein: CASSSSTRNSPLHF. The CDR3 bases are TGTGCCAGCAGTTCCTCAACCCGGAATTCACCCCTCCACTTT.

V is TRBV7-2 and J is TRBJ2-1, with D unresolved. Between the trimmed V and J ends, which lost 2 bases and 0 bases, there was a span of 8 bases. The CDR3 is made up of 15 amino acids. Germline V gives CDR1 SGHTA, CDR2 FQGNSA. The CDR3 region is CASSLSYGSYNEQFF. The DNA for the CDR3 is TGTGCCAGCAGCTTATCTTACGGCTCCTACAATGAGCAGTTCTTC.

This clonotype was counted at least ten times. This chain uses TRBV18 with TRBJ1-1; no clear D gene. This CDR3 has 13 residues. The V gene lost 2 bases and the J gene lost 3 bases, with 7 bases spanning the gap. The germline V gene has CDR1 KGHSH and CDR2 LQKENI. CDR3 sequence: CASSPTGDTEAFF. The CDR3 DNA sequence: TGTGCCAGCTCACCAACTGGGGACACTGAAGCTTTCTTT.

This clonotype was counted between two and nine times. The rearrangement links TRBV19 to TRBJ2-5, with a possible D match to TRBD2 (5 bases). With 3 bases removed from V and 1 base from J, the gap between germline ends came to 15 bases. This CDR3 is 16 amino acids long. Germline assignment: CDR1 LNHDA and CDR2 SQIVND (reference sequence). The chain's CDR3 is CASSISGGWGQETQYF. CDR3 sequence (DNA): TGTGCCAGTAGTATTAGTGGCGGGTGGGGCCAAGAGACCCAGTACTTC.

V is TRBV20-1 and J is TRBJ2-7; D is ambiguous. The CDR3 totals 12 residues. V shed 0 bases and J shed 4 bases, with 7 bases lying between them. Per germline, CDR1 DFQATT and CDR2 SNEGSKA (reference sequence). CDR3 sequence reads: CSARDRLYEQYF. CDR3 nucleotide sequence: TGCAGTGCTAGAGATCGCTTATACGAGCAGTACTTC.

At least ten counts were recorded for this clonotype. The DNA for the CDR3 is TGTGCCAGCAGCCTCGACGGAGTTCAGCCCCAGCATTTT. Translating gives CASSLDGVQPQHF. The chain links TRBV7-9 to TRBJ1-5; D remains ambiguous. From germline, CDR1 is SEHNR and CDR2 FQNEAQ (reference sequence). V was clipped by 5 bases and J by 6 bases, with 11 bases between them. The CDR3 sequence is 13 residues long.

The CDR3 nucleotides are TGCGCCAGCAGTGGCGGCAGGGTAGAGCCCCAGCATTTT. Its translation: CASSGGRVEPQHF. V is TRBV10-2 and J is TRBJ1-5; D is possibly TRBD1 (5 bases). V lost 4 bases and J 8 bases, leaving 12 bases between the germline ends. The CDR3 length is 13 residues. Looked up from germline, CDR1 is WSHSY and CDR2 is SAAADI.

The chain is built from TRBV9 and TRBJ2-3; TRBD1 might be the D (6 bases). V was trimmed by 0 bases and J by 6 bases, leaving 11 bases between them. CDR3 size: 14 residues. CDR1 and CDR2 from the germline V gene are SGDLS and YYNGEE. The CDR3 is CASSVAGQPDTQYF. CDR3 bases: TGTGCCAGCAGCGTAGCTGGACAGCCCGATACGCAGTATTTT.

This clonotype was recorded a few times. This chain connects TRBV5-4 to TRBJ1-2; tentatively, D is TRBD1 (5 bases). This CDR3 contains 14 residues. Trimming stripped 6 bases from V and 0 bases from J, with 12 bases between. Germline CDR1 reads SGHNT; CDR2 reads YYREEE (reference sequence). CDR3 sequence: CASTKTETNYGYTF. The CDR3 DNA follows: TGTGCCAGCACCAAGACAGAAACTAACTATGGCTACACCTTC.

This clonotype was seen a few times. The chain combines TRBV5-1 with TRBJ2-7, with TRBD2 as a possible D gene (5 bases). The CDR3 extends over 17 amino acids. CDR1 and CDR2 from the germline V gene are SGHRS and YFSETQ. Trimming removed 1 base at V and 0 bases at J, with 17 bases between. This chain's CDR3 is CASSLFGGREDSYEQYF. DNA of the CDR3: TGCGCCAGCAGCTTGTTTGGCGGCCGGGAAGACTCCTACGAGCAGTACTTC.

V usage is TRBV12-3 or TRBV12-4 and J usage is TRBJ1-1, with 7 bases identical to TRBD1. J was trimmed by 5 bases and V by 0 bases; bases with no gene match: 3. This CDR3 comprises 14 residues. CDR3 sequence reads: CASSLAGGWTEAFF. The CDR3 DNA follows: TGTGCCAGCAGTTTAGCAGGGGGCTGGACTGAAGCTTTCTTT.

This clonotype was detected ten times or more. The rearrangement links TRBV12-3 or TRBV12-4 to TRBJ2-1; TRBD1 might be the D (5 bases). Between the trimmed V and J ends, which lost 3 bases and 2 bases, there was a span of 11 bases. CDR3 size: 15 residues. CDR3 sequence: CASSFGQETYNEQFF. CDR3 bases: TGTGCCAGCAGTTTCGGACAAGAAACCTACAATGAGCAGTTCTTC.

V usage is TRBV5-8 and J usage is TRBJ1-2; tentative D call: TRBD1 (6 bases). With 4 bases removed from V and 3 bases from J, the gap between germline ends came to 16 bases. Germline assignment: CDR1 SGHTS and CDR2 YDEGEE. The CDR3 spans 15 residues. The CDR3 loop reads CASSPGRGRDYGYTF. In DNA, the CDR3 is TGTGCCAGCAGCCCGGGTCGGGGGCGAGACTATGGCTACACCTTC.

There are a few counts of this clonotype. The chain combines TRBV9 with TRBJ2-5; 11 positions agree with TRBD1. The ends lost 0 bases at V and 4 bases at J; junction bases unmatched: 11. Germline CDR1 and CDR2: SGDLS and YYNGEE. The CDR3 contains 18 residues. The CDR3 region is CASSVAPPGQGVLETQYF. Here the CDR3 DNA reads TGTGCCAGCAGCGTAGCACCCCCGGGACAGGGGGTACTAGAGACCCAGTACTTC.

This chain joins TRBV29-1 and TRBJ1-1; D gene uncertain. The V end lost 7 bases, the J end lost 6 bases, and 15 bases lay between the germline ends. Germline values: CDR1 SQVTM, CDR2 ANQGSEA. CDR3 size: 12 residues. The CDR3 is CSANTGFAEAFF. CDR3 nucleotide sequence: TGCAGCGCCAACACCGGTTTTGCTGAAGCTTTCTTT.

There are a few counts of this clonotype. The chain links TRBV2 to TRBJ1-1, with 7 bases fitting TRBD1. Germline V gene lookup returns CDR1 SNHLY and CDR2 FYNNEI. V shed 3 bases, J shed 3 bases, and the junction held 4 bases outside the gene matches. The CDR3 is made up of 14 amino acids. The DNA of the CDR3 is TGTGCCAGCAGTGACGGGCAGGGGGACACTGAAGCTTTCTTT. Its protein is CASSDGQGDTEAFF. Full variable domain (rest looked up from reference TRBV2 and TRBJ1-1): EPEVTQTPSHQVTQMGQEVILRCVPISNHLYFYWYRQILGQKVEFLVSFYNNEISEKSEIFDDQFSVERPDGSNFTLKIRSTKLEDSAMYFCASSDGQGDTEAFFGQGTRLTVV.

This clonotype was recorded many times. The chain combines TRBV12-3 or TRBV12-4 with TRBJ2-1; possibly TRBD2 for D (6 bases). V gave up 4 bases and J gave up 0 bases, with 13 bases separating them. The CDR3 runs 16 residues. CDR3 sequence reads: CASSWLGGSSYNEQFF. DNA for the CDR3: TGTGCCAGCAGTTGGTTGGGGGGTTCCTCCTACAATGAGCAGTTCTTC.

The chain combines TRBV28 with TRBJ2-4, with a tentative D call TRBD1 (6 bases). V was cut by 3 bases and J by 0 bases, with 12 bases left in between. The CDR3 has 16 amino acids. Germline V lookup: CDR1 MDHEN, CDR2 SYDVKM. CDR3 nucleotide sequence: TGTGCCAGCAGTTTTAGGACAGTGCTAGCCAAAAACATTCAGTACTTC. It yields the protein CASSFRTVLAKNIQYF.

This clonotype was detected ten times or more. The chain recombines TRBV27 with TRBJ2-7; tentatively, D is TRBD1 or TRBD2 (6 bases each). The CDR3 is 12 residues long. Trimming shortened V by 10 bases and J by 3 bases, and 13 bases separated the two germline ends. The V gene's germline CDR1 is MNHEY and CDR2 SMNVEV (reference sequence). The CDR3 DNA sequence: TGTGCCACCCGGGGGCTCTACTACGAGCAGTACTTC. Protein product: CATRGLYYEQYF.